What follows are 27 T cell receptor beta chains derived from one specimen sequenced in a study of blood T cell repertoires in COVID-19. Libraries were prepared by immunoSEQ multiplex PCR; TCRdb keeps only in-frame clonotypes and omits some of them. The table lists roughly 250,000 clones, more than 70% of them singletons, with around 2.1% in the top ten. Sequences were obtained from PBMCs or T cells enriched from blood (not recorded which). These receptors all stem from a woman aged 45-60 years who had recovered from COVID-19.

This clone was counted only a few times. The chain is built from TRBV6-2 or TRBV6-3 and TRBJ2-7; 9 nucleotides align to TRBD2. This CDR3 region has 16 residues. The germline V gene has CDR1 MNHEY and CDR2 SVGEGT. J gave up 3 bases and V 0 bases, and 6 bases lay outside the gene matches. CDR3 loop: CASSYSRREGFYEQYF. In DNA form, the CDR3 reads TGTGCCAGCAGTTACTCAAGGCGGGAGGGGTTCTACGAGCAGTACTTC.

The rearrangement joins TRBV7-9 to TRBJ1-4; D perhaps matches TRBD1 (5 bases). This CDR3 region has 13 residues. Trimming stripped 8 bases from V and 4 bases from J, with 11 bases between. The V gene's germline CDR1 is SEHNR and CDR2 FQNEAQ (reference sequence). The CDR3 region has the DNA TGTGCCAGCCAGGGACTGCGTAATGAAAAACTGTTTTTT. Translated: CASQGLRNEKLFF.

This rearrangement joins TRBV27 to TRBJ1-3; D is unclear. Trimming cost V 6 bases and J 0 bases, with 9 bases left between them. CDR1 is MNHEY, CDR2 SMNVEV, per germline (reference sequence). This CDR3 has 14 amino acids. The CDR3 loop is CASRMTGSGNTIYF. The CDR3 region has the DNA TGTGCCAGCAGAATGACGGGCTCTGGAAACACCATATATTTT.

This chain joins TRBV5-6 and TRBJ1-6; 8 bases are a match to TRBD1. V lost 1 base, J lost 7 bases, and 10 bases stayed unmatched. Germline V gene sequence: CDR1 SGHDT, CDR2 YYEEEE. The CDR3 extends over 17 amino acids. The DNA of the CDR3 is TGTGCCAGCAGCTTGTTTCACGAGGACAGGGTGAATTCACCCCTCCACTTT. The encoded protein is CASSLFHEDRVNSPLHF.

V gene TRBV27 combines with J gene TRBJ2-7; D may be TRBD2 (5 bases). Germline V CDR1 and CDR2: MNHEY, SMNVEV (reference sequence). V was shortened by 3 bases and J by 0 bases, with 9 bases between the two germline ends. This CDR3 contains 14 residues. CDR3 amino acids: CASSLDWSSYEQYF. DNA for the CDR3: TGTGCCAGCAGTTTGGACTGGAGCTCCTACGAGCAGTACTTC.

The CDR3 here is CASRLKPGSNQPQHF. The CDR3 DNA follows: TGTGCCAGCAGACTCAAACCGGGGTCCAATCAGCCCCAGCATTTT. The V call is TRBV28, the J call TRBJ1-5; no reliable D call. The V gene's germline CDR1 is MDHEN and CDR2 SYDVKM. V was clipped by 6 bases and J by 3 bases, with 15 bases between them. This CDR3 region has 15 residues.

V and J are TRBV7-6 and TRBJ2-5, with a tentative D call TRBD1 (6 bases). The CDR3 runs to 15 residues. V lost 5 bases, J lost 2 bases, and 15 bases lay in between. The germline V gene has CDR1 SGHVS and CDR2 FNYEAQ. The CDR3 nucleotides are TGTGCCAGCAGCCACGGGACATCCACTCAAGAGACCCAGTACTTC. Translation gives CASSHGTSTQETQYF.

This clone has more than one count but fewer than ten. This chain links TRBV4-1 with TRBJ2-1; TRBD2 aligns across 13 bases. Unmatched junction bases numbered 3, after V lost 4 bases and J lost 9 bases. This CDR3 spans 14 amino acids. Germline V gene lookup returns CDR1 MGHRA and CDR2 YSYEKL. CDR3 coding DNA: TGCGCCAGCAGCCTTAGACTAGCGGGAGGTGAGCAGTTCTTC. Residues: CASSLRLAGGEQFF.

The V gene is TRBV7-3, the J gene TRBJ1-2, with 7 nucleotides matching TRBD1. Germline CDR1 SGHTA, CDR2 FQGTGA. The CDR3 spans 15 residues. V shed 5 bases, J shed 3 bases, and the junction held 9 bases outside the gene matches. Here the CDR3 DNA reads TGTGCCAGCAGCCCTTTCGGGACAGCGGACTATGGCTACACCTTC. Encoded protein: CASSPFGTADYGYTF.

The chain joins TRBV19 to TRBJ1-2; D possibly corresponds to TRBD1 (5 bases). The CDR3 consists of 12 residues. The V gene lost 8 bases and the J gene lost 8 bases, with 15 bases spanning the gap. The germline CDR1 and CDR2 sequences are LNHDA and SQIVND (reference sequence). The CDR3 loop is CASSLSQGGYTF. The CDR3 DNA reads TGTGCCAGTTCCCTGTCTCAGGGAGGCTACACCTTC.

The rearrangement links TRBV18 to TRBJ2-5; tentative D call: TRBD2 (5 bases). This CDR3 is built from 13 residues. Germline loops: CDR1 KGHSH, CDR2 LQKENI. The germline V and J ends were trimmed by 5 bases and 5 bases, with 12 bases remaining between them. This CDR3 reads CASSTLGGETQYF. DNA of the CDR3: TGTGCCAGCTCAACTCTAGGCGGGGAGACCCAGTACTTC.

This clone was observed once. The V call is TRBV4-3, the J call TRBJ2-1; 15 bases map to TRBD2. The ends lost 1 base at V and 7 bases at J; junction bases unmatched: 5. The CDR3 runs to 17 residues. CDR1 and CDR2 from the germline V gene are LGHNA and YSLEER. The CDR3: CASSQGTSGGAENEQFF. The DNA for the CDR3 is TGCGCCAGCAGCCAAGGGACTAGCGGGGGGGCGGAGAATGAGCAGTTCTTC.

The chain joins TRBV11-1 to TRBJ1-1; 9 nucleotides line up with TRBD1. The V gene's germline CDR1 is SGHAT and CDR2 FQDESV (reference sequence). The CDR3 is 14 residues long. After removal of 6 bases from V and 1 base from J, the junction contained 3 bases not matched to a gene. The CDR3 nucleotides are TGTGCCAGCAGTGCGGGACAGGGGAACACTGAAGCTTTCTTT. Amino acid sequence: CASSAGQGNTEAFF.

V is TRBV4-2 and J is TRBJ1-4, with D maybe TRBD1 (5 bases). The germline V and J ends were trimmed by 4 bases and 8 bases, with 17 bases remaining between them. There are 15 residues in the CDR3. Looked up from germline, CDR1 is LGHNA and CDR2 is YNFKEQ. The CDR3 is CASSPLQGAGEKLFF. CDR3 nucleotide sequence: TGTGCCAGCAGCCCACTCCAAGGGGCTGGGGAAAAACTGTTTTTT.

The rearrangement uses TRBV3-1 (or the pseudogene TRBV3-2) and TRBJ2-2, with 9 bases lining up with TRBD1. The CDR3 has 18 amino acids. J was trimmed by 1 base and V by 0 bases; bases with no gene match: 6. Per germline, CDR1 LGHDT and CDR2 YNNKEL (reference sequence). CDR3 sequence (DNA): TGTGCCAGCAGCCAAGATCTTGGACAGGGGAGGAACACCGGGGAGCTGTTTTTT. Translation: CASSQDLGQGRNTGELFF.

The chain couples TRBV30 to TRBJ1-2, with 10 bases that match TRBD1. The J segment lost 4 bases and the V segment lost 2 bases, leaving 16 bases of the junction unmatched. The CDR3 has 18 residues. CDR1 and CDR2 from the germline V gene are GTSNPN and SVGIG (reference sequence). CDR3 in DNA: TGTGCCTGGAGTTGGTTTGGGGTTGCTCGGACAGGGGGCTATGGCTACACCTTC. Its translation is CAWSWFGVARTGGYGYTF.

The chain couples TRBV3-1 (or the pseudogene TRBV3-2) to TRBJ1-2, with D perhaps TRBD1 (5 bases). CDR1 LGHDT and CDR2 YNNKEL come from the germline V gene (reference sequence). The CDR3 contains 15 residues. V was clipped by 4 bases and J by 4 bases, with 16 bases between them. In DNA, the CDR3 is TGTGCCAGCAGCCCAGTCGGTGGGGCCGGCTATGGCTACACCTTC. Protein product: CASSPVGGAGYGYTF.

This clone was seen once. The chain links TRBV6-1 to TRBJ1-1; possibly TRBD1 for D (5 bases). The CDR3 has 14 amino acids. V lost 2 bases, J lost 4 bases, and 11 bases lay in between. Germline lookup yields CDR1 MNHNS and CDR2 SASEGT. CDR3 nucleotides: TGTGCCAGCAGTGAACCAGGGCTGAGCACTGAAGCTTTCTTT. This sequence encodes CASSEPGLSTEAFF.

The chain couples TRBV6-2 or TRBV6-3 to TRBJ2-4; TRBD2 might be the D (5 bases). V was clipped by 5 bases and J by 4 bases, with 15 bases between them. This CDR3 contains 15 residues. Germline CDR1 MNHEY, CDR2 SVGEGT. The DNA for the CDR3 is TGTGCCAGCAGTCAGGCGGGCTATCAAAAAAACATTCAGTACTTC. Amino acids: CASSQAGYQKNIQYF.

The chain recombines TRBV19 with TRBJ2-7; no clear D gene. The CDR3 sequence is 13 residues long. Trimming removed 3 bases from V and 3 bases from J, with 9 bases in between. From germline, CDR1 is LNHDA and CDR2 SQIVND (reference sequence). Written as DNA, the CDR3 is TGTGCCAGTAGTATGGCGCGAGGCTACGAGCAGTACTTC. Residues: CASSMARGYEQYF. Based on the CDR3 plus reference TRBV19 and TRBJ2-7, the full variable domain is DGGITQSPKYLFRKEGQNVTLSCEQNLNHDAMYWYRQDPGQGLRLIYYSQIVNDFQKGDIAEGYSVSREKKESFPLTVTSAQKNPTAFYLCASSMARGYEQYFGPGTRLTVT.

The CDR3 sequence is CASSVGVSRELSTDTQYF. The CDR3, as DNA: TGTGCCAGCAGCGTAGGAGTCTCGCGGGAGCTGAGCACAGATACGCAGTATTTT. The chain links TRBV9 to TRBJ2-3; 7 bases agree with TRBD2. The CDR3 sequence is 18 residues long. The germline gives CDR1 SGDLS, CDR2 YYNGEE. The V segment lost 0 bases and the J segment 0 bases; nucleotides outside the gene matches: 10. Supplemented by reference TRBV9 and TRBJ2-3, the full variable domain reads DSGVTQTPKHLITATGQRVTLRCSPRSGDLSVYWYQQSLDQGLQFLIQYYNGEERAKGNILERFSAQQFPDLHSELNLSSLELGDSALYFCASSVGVSRELSTDTQYFGPGTRLTVL.

The rearrangement links TRBV2 to TRBJ1-1; D gene unclear. The CDR3 sequence is 13 residues long. Trimming shortened V by 4 bases and J by 5 bases, and 11 bases separated the two germline ends. Per germline, CDR1 SNHLY and CDR2 FYNNEI. In DNA, the CDR3 is TGTGCCAGCAGTGCAGAGGGTCCGACTGAAGCTTTCTTT. It translates to CASSAEGPTEAFF. Drawing the rest from reference TRBV2 and TRBJ1-1, the complete variable domain is EPEVTQTPSHQVTQMGQEVILRCVPISNHLYFYWYRQILGQKVEFLVSFYNNEISEKSEIFDDQFSVERPDGSNFTLKIRSTKLEDSAMYFCASSAEGPTEAFFGQGTRLTVV.

The chain's CDR3 is CASSPGQGGQPQHF. DNA for the CDR3: TGTGCCAGCAGCCCAGGGCAGGGGGGTCAGCCCCAGCATTTT. The chain combines TRBV7-9 with TRBJ1-5; 7 bases are shared with TRBD1. The germline CDR1 and CDR2 sequences are SEHNR and FQNEAQ (reference sequence). Trimming removed 5 bases from V and 6 bases from J; junction bases left unmatched: 7. CDR3 length equals 14 residues.

The chain uses TRBV2 and TRBJ2-5, with 11 bases aligning to TRBD2. This CDR3 contains 16 residues. With V trimmed by 5 bases and J by 1 base, 6 bases remained unmatched. CDR1 is SNHLY and CDR2 is FYNNEI in the germline V gene. The CDR3 reads CASSSGTSGVQETQYF. CDR3 coding DNA: TGTGCCAGCAGTTCCGGGACTAGCGGCGTCCAAGAGACCCAGTACTTC.

CDR3 bases: TGTGCCAGCAGCCGGGACAGAGACTACGAGCAGTACTTC. Translation: CASSRDRDYEQYF. The chain is built from TRBV6-5 and TRBJ2-7; 7 nucleotides align to TRBD1. The trim removed 6 bases at V and 3 bases at J, leaving 5 bases unmatched. This CDR3 has 13 residues. Germline assignment: CDR1 MNHEY and CDR2 SVGAGI.

The chain links TRBV28 to TRBJ2-7; the D gene is possibly TRBD2 (5 bases). Germline V gene lookup returns CDR1 MDHEN and CDR2 SYDVKM. This CDR3 contains 15 residues. The ends were cut back, 3 bases at V and 2 bases at J, with 14 bases in the middle. CDR3 in amino acids: CASSFLVGAPYEQYF. DNA of the CDR3: TGTGCCAGCAGTTTTTTGGTGGGAGCGCCCTACGAGCAGTACTTC.

The J gene is TRBJ1-6, the V gene TRBV18; 8 nucleotides line up with TRBD1. The CDR3 runs to 20 residues. Germline V gives CDR1 KGHSH, CDR2 LQKENI. The V gene end was trimmed by 1 base and the J gene end by 10 bases; junction bases not matched to a gene: 21. CDR3 nucleotide sequence: TGTGCCAGCTCACCACGCCGGGACAGGACCCTGAGGGGTTTAGGGTCACCCCTCCACTTT. It encodes CASSPRRDRTLRGLGSPLHF.